This T cell receptor beta chain came from a study of cytomegalovirus exposure and HLA in healthy donors. PCR involved 60 Vbeta and 13 Jbeta primers. Assay: immunoSEQ multiplex PCR; the TCRdb copy retains only in-frame clones and omits some. The sample includes about 200,000 clones, 70% of them seen just once. Germline values: CDR1 SNHLY, CDR2 FYNNEI. The CDR3 has 15 residues. Trimming cost V 2 bases and J 10 bases; bases outside gene matches: 4. The rearrangement links TRBV2 to TRBJ2-1; 14 bases are a match to TRBD2. This TCR derives from a man aged 35 to 55 in good health and CMV-seropositive. The specimen sequenced was PBMCs. For the CDR3, the DNA is TGTGCCAGCAGTGAAAGGGGACTAGCGGGGGCGGAGCAGTTCTTC. This sequence encodes CASSERGLAGAEQFF. Together with reference TRBV2 and TRBJ2-1, the CDR3 gives the full variable domain: EPEVTQTPSHQVTQMGQEVILRCVPISNHLYFYWYRQILGQKVEFLVSFYNNEISEKSEIFDDQFSVERPDGSNFTLKIRSTKLEDSAMYFCASSERGLAGAEQFFGPGTRLTVL.